The 15 T cell receptor beta chains in this list originate from one sample, sequenced in a study of beta chain features in type 1 diabetes. Whole-study findings and limits: TCRB CDR3s from Type 1 diabetes patients were moderately but significantly shorter in all four CD4+ subsets.

Every isolated RNA sample was fully reverse transcribed, so sequencing captured expressed TCRB transcripts. Repertoires were generated with immunoSEQ multiplex PCR, while TCRdb's copy carries only in-frame clones and drops some. The sample carries 250,000 or so clones, 20% recorded once. Their antigens remain unidentified. The sample taken for sequencing was naive CD4+ T cells from blood. The receptors stem from a woman between 35 and 50 years old with type 1 diabetes.

V usage is TRBV7-9 and J usage is TRBJ2-3, with 14 bases aligning to TRBD2. The CDR3 is 16 residues long. J was trimmed by 4 bases and V by 4 bases; bases with no gene match: 4. The V gene's germline CDR1 is SEHNR and CDR2 FQNEAQ (reference sequence). The CDR3 region is CASSSGLAGESDTQYF. CDR3 in DNA: TGTGCCAGCAGCTCGGGACTAGCGGGAGAGTCAGATACGCAGTATTTT.

The chain couples TRBV5-1 to TRBJ2-3, with a possible D match to TRBD2 (5 bases). The V and J ends lost 0 bases and 9 bases respectively, with 17 bases between them. The CDR3 covers 15 residues. The germline V gene has CDR1 SGHRS and CDR2 YFSETQ. The CDR3 DNA reads TGCGCCAGCAGCTTGGGAGGGAGCCCTGGGATCACGCAGTATTTT. Amino acids: CASSLGGSPGITQYF.

The chain has TRBV15 and TRBJ1-5; the D is unclear. Germline lookup yields CDR1 LNHNV and CDR2 YYDKDF (reference sequence). Trimming took 0 bases from V and 7 from J, leaving 4 bases between them. CDR3 size: 12 residues. CDR3 nucleotide sequence: TGTGCCACCAGCAGAGATCAACAGCCCCAGCATTTT. This translates into CATSRDQQPQHF.

This chain joins TRBV20-1 and TRBJ2-2; D is possibly TRBD2 (6 bases). Germline V CDR1 and CDR2: DFQATT, SNEGSKA (reference sequence). The CDR3 is 11 residues long. With 0 bases removed from V and 16 bases from J, the gap between germline ends came to 12 bases. The CDR3 DNA sequence: TGCAGTGCTAGAGATCTAGCGACTCAGTTTTTT. Its translation is CSARDLATQFF.

This clone was recorded a few times. The chain links TRBV25-1 to TRBJ2-2; possible D gene TRBD1, 6 bases. Per the germline V gene, CDR1 is MGHDK and CDR2 is SYGVNS. This CDR3 has 17 amino acids. Trimming pared 6 bases from V and 6 bases from J, leaving 23 bases between. The CDR3 DNA follows: TGTGCCAGCAGCCCTCCTCTACTTCCGACAGGCTCCGGGGAGCTGTTTTTT. Translation gives CASSPPLLPTGSGELFF.

This clone turned up a few times. The genes are TRBV19 and TRBJ1-5; D perhaps matches TRBD1 (5 bases). This CDR3 contains 16 residues. Germline-derived CDR1 and CDR2 are LNHDA and SQIVND (reference sequence). Trimming removed 8 bases from V and 5 bases from J, with 22 bases in between. CDR3 sequence (DNA): TGTGCCAGTTCGCGACTTCAAGGGGCCGACGATCAGCCCCAGCATTTT. Residues: CASSRLQGADDQPQHF.

The J gene is TRBJ2-5, the V gene TRBV28; 8 nucleotides align to TRBD1. CDR1 and CDR2 (germline): MDHEN, SYDVKM. Trimming cost V 5 bases and J 2 bases; bases outside gene matches: 10. The length of the CDR3 is 16 residues. CDR3 DNA: TGTGCCAGCAGTATTCCCACAGGGGGATTTCAAGAGACCCAGTACTTC. Amino acids: CASSIPTGGFQETQYF.

The table lists this clone with a few counts. The rearrangement uses TRBV9 and TRBJ2-3; TRBD2 is a possible D gene (6 bases). The CDR3 sequence is 15 residues long. Germline-derived CDR1 and CDR2 are SGDLS and YYNGEE. V was cut by 0 bases and J by 6 bases, with 14 bases left in between. In DNA, the CDR3 is TGTGCCAGCAGCGTAGGAGTCGCGGGAAAGGATACGCAGTATTTT. Translated, it gives CASSVGVAGKDTQYF.

The chain is built from TRBV6-6 and TRBJ2-7; 12 nucleotides agree with TRBD1. Losses at the gene ends were 6 bases for V and 6 bases for J; bases not matched to a gene: 3. Per germline, CDR1 MNHNY and CDR2 SVGAGI (reference sequence). CDR3 length: 13 residues. CDR3 in amino acids: CASSPGQGAEQYF. CDR3 nucleotide sequence: TGTGCCAGCAGCCCGGGACAGGGGGCCGAGCAGTACTTC.

This clone came up a few times. The chain recombines TRBV30 with TRBJ2-1, with a possible D match to TRBD2 (6 bases). CDR1 and CDR2 from the germline V gene are GTSNPN and SVGIG (reference sequence). The CDR3 runs 14 residues. Trimming removed 3 bases from V and 4 bases from J, with 13 bases in between. CDR3 protein: CAWSKVAAYNEQFF. CDR3 DNA sequence: TGTGCCTGGAGCAAGGTAGCGGCGTACAATGAGCAGTTCTTC. The entire variable domain, with the rest obtained from reference TRBV30 and TRBJ2-1, is as follows: SQTIHQWPATLVQPVGSPLSLECTVEGTSNPNLYWYRQAAGRGLQLLFYSVGIGQISSEVPQNLSASRPQDRQFILSSKKLLLSDSGFYLCAWSKVAAYNEQFFGPGTRLTVL.

The DNA of the CDR3 is TGTGCCTGGAGTGCACAGTCCGTTGAAGGCTACACCTTC. Translated: CAWSAQSVEGYTF. The V and J genes are TRBV30 and TRBJ1-2; D remains ambiguous. The CDR3 extends over 13 amino acids. V shed 1 base and J shed 8 bases, with 14 bases lying between them. CDR1 GTSNPN and CDR2 SVGIG come from the germline V gene (reference sequence).

This clone was picked up a small number of times. The chain has TRBV4-3 and TRBJ2-2, with 7 bases that match TRBD1. CDR3 length: 15 amino acids. The J segment lost 1 base and the V segment lost 4 bases, leaving 3 bases of the junction unmatched. Germline CDR1 LGHNA, CDR2 YSLEER. CDR3 in DNA: TGCGCCAGCAGCCGCCCAGGGGGGAACACCGGGGAGCTGTTTTTT. This sequence encodes CASSRPGGNTGELFF.

This clone was observed a few times. The chain carries TRBV4-1 and TRBJ1-4, with 7 bases that match TRBD1. Trimming cost V 4 bases and J 1 base; bases outside gene matches: 9. From germline, CDR1 is MGHRA and CDR2 YSYEKL. This CDR3 is built from 17 residues. The CDR3 DNA is TGCGCCAGCAGCCCCCGGACAGGCGCAGGAACTAATGAAAAACTGTTTTTT. It is translated as CASSPRTGAGTNEKLFF.

The V call is TRBV4-3, the J call TRBJ2-3; D gene unclear. V lost 0 bases and J lost 2, with 12 bases in between. This CDR3 is built from 16 residues. The V gene's germline CDR1 is LGHNA and CDR2 YSLEER. DNA for the CDR3: TGCGCCAGCAGCCAAGATATGGCGGAGCCCACAGATACGCAGTATTTT. Amino acid sequence: CASSQDMAEPTDTQYF.

The sample holds a few counts of this clone. The chain joins TRBV7-9 to TRBJ1-1, with a possible D match to TRBD1 (6 bases). V dropped 2 bases and J dropped 6 bases, with 16 bases sitting between them. CDR3 length: 15 amino acids. CDR1 and CDR2 (germline): SEHNR, FQNEAQ (reference sequence). CDR3 sequence: CASSLSGQGLAEAFF. Here the CDR3 DNA reads TGTGCCAGCAGCTTATCGGGCCAGGGGCTAGCTGAAGCTTTCTTT.